Below, one TCR beta chain is given with its context. Other nucleotide sequences in the sample specify the same CDR3. Germline trimming cut 4 bases from V and 3 bases from J; bases unmatched to any gene: 3. The CDR3 is 14 residues long. Germline V lookup: CDR1 MDHEN, CDR2 SYDVKM. This sample is drawn from a study of cytomegalovirus exposure and HLA in healthy donors. The primer mix had 60 Vbeta and 13 Jbeta primers. Some clones are missing from TCRdb's copy, which holds only in-frame ones; the method was immunoSEQ multiplex PCR. The sample has tens of thousands of clones; roughly 61% are singletons. Sequencing was carried out using PBMCs. The chain employs TRBV28 and TRBJ1-1; TRBD1 matches at 9 bases. The sequence came from a woman in her thirties or forties in good health and CMV-seropositive. The CDR3 DNA reads as TGTGCCAGCAGTTCGGGACAGGGAGACACTGAAGCTTTCTTT. Translating it yields CASSSGQGDTEAFF. Full variable domain (rest looked up from reference TRBV28 and TRBJ1-1): DVKVTQSSRYLVKRTGEKVFLECVQDMDHENMFWYRQDPGLGLRLIYFSYDVKMKEKGDIPEGYSVSREKKERFSLILESASTNQTSMYLCASSSGQGDTEAFFGQGTRLTVV.